The 24 T cell receptor beta chains in this list originate from one sample, sequenced in a study of blood T cell repertoires in COVID-19. The repertoire was sequenced with immunoSEQ multiplex PCR; TCRdb's copy has only in-frame clones and lacks some. The sample has 300,000 or so clones, 70% to 90% seen once; the top ten hold about 6%. The material sequenced was PBMCs or T cells enriched from blood (not recorded which). The receptors originated from a woman in her 30s who had recovered from COVID-19.

This clone has only one observation. This rearrangement joins TRBV25-1 to TRBJ1-4; D might be TRBD1 (5 bases). V dropped 8 bases and J dropped 3 bases, with 13 bases sitting between them. The CDR3 contains 14 residues. Germline values: CDR1 MGHDK, CDR2 SYGVNS. The CDR3 sequence: CASRGGSSNEKLFF. In DNA form, the CDR3 reads TGTGCCAGCCGGGGGGGGTCGTCTAATGAAAAACTGTTTTTT.

This clone was counted a single time. The chain combines TRBV6-1 with TRBJ2-3; D ambiguous. The V end lost 1 base, the J end lost 2 bases, and 13 bases lay between the germline ends. This CDR3 is 16 amino acids long. Germline CDR1 reads MNHNS; CDR2 reads SASEGT. CDR3: CASSEVPAGFTDTQYF. CDR3 sequence (DNA): TGTGCCAGCAGTGAAGTTCCGGCAGGATTCACAGATACGCAGTATTTT.

The rearrangement links TRBV7-2 to TRBJ1-5, with a tentative D call TRBD1 (6 bases). This CDR3 has 16 residues. Germline V gene lookup returns CDR1 SGHTA and CDR2 FQGNSA. Trimming stripped 3 bases from V and 4 bases from J, with 16 bases between. Here the CDR3 DNA reads TGTGCCAGCAGCTTGGCGGGCGATACAGGGAATCAGCCCCAGCATTTT. It translates to CASSLAGDTGNQPQHF.

The chain joins TRBV27 to TRBJ1-6; possibly TRBD1 for D (5 bases). The CDR3 runs 15 residues. The V end lost 5 bases, the J end lost 8 bases, and 16 bases lay between the germline ends. The germline V gene has CDR1 MNHEY and CDR2 SMNVEV (reference sequence). Here the CDR3 reads CASSPRAGKDSPLHF. The CDR3 DNA is TGTGCCAGCAGTCCCCGGGCAGGGAAGGATTCACCCCTCCACTTT.

In this sample, this clone turned up once. The chain combines TRBV27 with TRBJ1-1; 7 bases align to TRBD1. The CDR3 sequence is 18 residues long. With 2 bases clipped from V and 0 bases from J, the junction kept 12 bases outside the gene matches. Germline loops: CDR1 MNHEY, CDR2 SMNVEV (reference sequence). DNA of the CDR3: TGTGCCAGCAGTTTACTCTCAACCGGGACAGAAGTGAACACTGAAGCTTTCTTT. This codes for CASSLLSTGTEVNTEAFF.

V and J are TRBV4-2 and TRBJ2-1; 7 bases are a match to TRBD1. The CDR3 contains 19 residues. The germline V gene encodes CDR1 LGHNA and CDR2 YNFKEQ. V lost 0 bases and J lost 0; bases outside the gene matches: 11. This chain's CDR3 is CASSQDGQGVYSSYNEQFF. The CDR3, as DNA: TGTGCCAGCAGCCAAGATGGCCAGGGGGTTTATAGCTCCTACAATGAGCAGTTCTTC.

This rearrangement joins TRBV5-4 to TRBJ1-2; 8 nucleotides match TRBD1. With 5 bases clipped from V and 5 bases from J, the junction kept 2 bases outside the gene matches. The CDR3 runs to 12 residues. Germline V gene data show CDR1 as SGHNT and CDR2 as YYREEE (reference sequence). The chain's CDR3 is CASRTGAYGYTF. CDR3 DNA sequence: TGTGCCAGCAGGACAGGGGCGTATGGCTACACCTTC.

The CDR3 DNA reads as TGTGCCAGCATCCGGAACACCGGGGAGCTGTTTTTT. Translation gives CASIRNTGELFF. The rearrangement uses TRBV6-5 and TRBJ2-2; D gene ambiguous. CDR1 and CDR2 (germline): MNHEY, SVGAGI. V gave up 7 bases and J gave up 1 base, with 4 bases separating them. The CDR3 extends over 12 amino acids.

The chain carries TRBV5-8 and TRBJ1-6; 9 bases map to TRBD1. Germline V gives CDR1 SGHTS, CDR2 YDEGEE. V lost 4 bases, J lost 0 bases, and 11 bases stayed unmatched. CDR3 length equals 19 residues. The CDR3 DNA follows: TGTGCCAGCAGCAAGTTACAGGGGGCGAGGAGCTCCTATAATTCACCCCTCCACTTT. It translates to CASSKLQGARSSYNSPLHF.

V usage is TRBV19 and J usage is TRBJ1-5; TRBD1 matches at 9 bases. Trimming removed 1 base from V and 2 bases from J; junction bases left unmatched: 3. There are 16 residues in the CDR3. Germline V gene sequence: CDR1 LNHDA, CDR2 SQIVND (reference sequence). The CDR3 region is CASSIAGTGRNQPQHF. CDR3 sequence (DNA): TGTGCCAGTAGTATAGCCGGGACAGGGCGCAATCAGCCCCAGCATTTT.

V is TRBV7-2 and J is TRBJ1-2, with D tentatively TRBD1 (5 bases). Looked up from germline, CDR1 is SGHTA and CDR2 is FQGNSA. This CDR3 comprises 16 residues. V was clipped by 0 bases and J by 3 bases, with 14 bases between them. CDR3 in amino acids: CASSLAGAGRDYGYTF. In nucleotides, the CDR3 is TGTGCCAGCAGCTTAGCCGGCGCGGGGCGTGACTATGGCTACACCTTC.

This clone was seen only once. J is TRBJ1-2 and V is TRBV19; weak D call: TRBD1 (5 bases). CDR1 LNHDA and CDR2 SQIVND come from the germline V gene (reference sequence). The CDR3 extends over 14 amino acids. V lost 5 bases and J 2 bases, leaving 12 bases between the germline ends. The CDR3 sequence is CASSLDTFNYGYTF. The CDR3 region has the DNA TGTGCCAGTAGTCTGGACACCTTCAACTATGGCTACACCTTC.

This chain links TRBV19 with TRBJ1-5; no firm D call. CDR1 is LNHDA, CDR2 SQIVND, per germline (reference sequence). V was clipped by 7 bases and J by 4 bases, with 8 bases between them. The CDR3 runs to 12 residues. DNA of the CDR3: TGTGCCAGTACTGGCGGAAATCAGCCCCAGCATTTT. Residues: CASTGGNQPQHF.

The rearrangement uses TRBV2 and TRBJ2-2; 12 nucleotides line up with TRBD2. Germline lookup yields CDR1 SNHLY and CDR2 FYNNEI. The CDR3 covers 19 residues. V lost 6 bases, J lost 2 bases, and 13 bases stayed unmatched. This CDR3 is CASSVARLAGATNTGELFF. CDR3 DNA: TGTGCCAGCAGCGTAGCCCGACTAGCGGGGGCCACAAACACCGGGGAGCTGTTTTTT.

In this sample, this clone turned up once. V and J are TRBV9 and TRBJ2-3, with D unresolved. Germline CDR1 and CDR2: SGDLS and YYNGEE. The V gene lost 1 base and the J gene lost 2 bases, with 14 bases spanning the gap. The CDR3 is made up of 16 amino acids. The CDR3 protein is CASSVLDNEATDTQYF. The CDR3 bases are TGTGCCAGCAGCGTATTAGACAACGAAGCCACAGATACGCAGTATTTT.

The chain is built from TRBV21-1 and TRBJ2-7; the table's D call, TRBD1, has no DNA check behind it. TRBV21-1 counts as a pseudogene. This CDR3 contains 16 residues. The DNA of the CDR3 is TGTGCCAGCAGCAAAGGCCGACAGGGGGTAGGGTACGAGCAGTACTTC. Translating gives CASSKGRQGVGYEQYF.

The V and J genes are TRBV7-8 and TRBJ1-6, with 7 bases aligning to TRBD1. V trimming: 2 bases; J trimming: 10 bases; junction bases outside the gene matches: 2. The CDR3 has 13 residues. Germline V CDR1 and CDR2: SGHVS, FQNEAQ. CDR3 nucleotide sequence: TGTGCCAGCAGCTTATTAGGGGGCTCACCCCTCCACTTT. Its translation: CASSLLGGSPLHF.

The CDR3 nucleotides read TGTGCCAGTAGTATTAGCAGGGACTACGAGCAGTACTTC. Translating it yields CASSISRDYEQYF. The chain couples TRBV19 to TRBJ2-7; TRBD1 might be the D (5 bases). The CDR3 extends over 13 amino acids. V gave up 3 bases and J gave up 3 bases, with 9 bases separating them. Germline V gene data show CDR1 as LNHDA and CDR2 as SQIVND (reference sequence).

This clone was seen more than once but under ten times. The gene calls are TRBV9 and TRBJ2-5; the D is unclear. Trimming removed 0 bases from V and 7 bases from J, with 13 bases in between. Germline V gene lookup returns CDR1 SGDLS and CDR2 YYNGEE. The CDR3 contains 14 residues. The CDR3 loop reads CASSVEALGRTQYF. The CDR3 nucleotides read TGTGCCAGCAGCGTAGAAGCACTGGGCAGGACCCAGTACTTC.

The V call is TRBV11-2, the J call TRBJ1-1; TRBD1 aligns across 8 bases. The J segment lost 6 bases and the V segment lost 6 bases, leaving 6 bases of the junction unmatched. Germline-derived CDR1 and CDR2 are SGHAT and FQNNGV. This CDR3 contains 13 residues. CDR3 sequence: CASSPTQGAEAFF. The CDR3 DNA sequence: TGTGCCAGCAGTCCTACACAGGGGGCTGAAGCTTTCTTT.

This clone was found once. The chain links TRBV5-1 to TRBJ2-1; TRBD1 is a possible D gene (6 bases). Trimming cost V 0 bases and J 9 bases, with 10 bases left between them. Germline-derived CDR1 and CDR2 are SGHRS and YFSETQ. The CDR3 contains 13 residues. In DNA, the CDR3 is TGCGCCAGCAGCTTGGGCCAGGGGTTTGAGCAGTTCTTC. This translates into CASSLGQGFEQFF.

The V and J genes are TRBV19 and TRBJ2-2, with 8 bases fitting TRBD1. CDR3 size: 15 residues. V lost 8 bases and J lost 5; bases outside the gene matches: 10. Germline assignment: CDR1 LNHDA and CDR2 SQIVND (reference sequence). The CDR3 nucleotides read TGTGCCAGTTACCCGGGACAGGCGGTAACCGGGGAGCTGTTTTTT. It yields the protein CASYPGQAVTGELFF.

DNA for the CDR3: TGTGCCACCAGTGGCGGCACAGATACGCAGTATTTT. Encoded protein: CATSGGTDTQYF. V usage is TRBV24-1 and J usage is TRBJ2-3; D is unclear. Germline loops: CDR1 KGHDR, CDR2 SFDVKD. This CDR3 spans 12 amino acids. Deletions cut 5 bases from V and 1 base from J, with 3 bases between.

This chain joins TRBV23-1 and TRBJ2-6; D is undetermined. TRBV23-1 is filed as an ORF, its function uncertain. Trimming pared 8 bases from V and 2 bases from J, leaving 7 bases between. CDR3 length equals 13 residues. The CDR3 DNA is TGCGCCAGCGGCCCCCCTGGGGCCAACGTCCTGACTTTC. This translates into CASGPPGANVLTF.